The rows below give T cell receptor beta chains drawn from one sample of a study of blood T cells in healthy people across ages. TCRdb ran MiXCR on the 5' RACE reads and lists one entry per CDR3 protein. Counted here are roughly 800,000 distinct CDR3 sequences, 58% occurring once; the ten biggest clones make up around 20%. The sample taken for sequencing was blood. These receptors all come from a young man in good health. Both conserved end residues are part of each CDR3. The D gene is left open where the match is weak. Clone size is stated in some rows and not others, as once, few, many or a class when expanded.

d_call: .
clone_size: .
j_call: TRBJ2-3
v_call: TRBV5-1
cdr3_nt: TGCGCCAGCAGCTTGGCCACGGAGGGACCCCAGTATTTT
cdr3_aa: CASSLATEGPQYF

d_call: TRBD2
clone_size: .
j_call: TRBJ2-3
v_call: TRBV20-1
cdr3_nt: TGCAGTGCTAGCGTCCAGCGGGGGACAGATACGCAGTATTTT
cdr3_aa: CSASVQRGTDTQYF

d_call: .
clone_size: .
j_call: TRBJ2-7
v_call: TRBV10-3
cdr3_nt: TGTGCCATCAGCCCCGGGAACGAGCAGTACTTC
cdr3_aa: CAISPGNEQYF

d_call: .
clone_size: .
j_call: TRBJ2-3
v_call: TRBV4-2
cdr3_nt: TGTGCCAGCAGCCGAGCTAGCACAGATACGCAGTATTTT
cdr3_aa: CASSRASTDTQYF

d_call: .
clone_size: .
j_call: TRBJ2-5
v_call: TRBV4-3
cdr3_nt: TGCGCCAGCAGCCAAGTTCCTGGAAAGACCCAGTACTTC
cdr3_aa: CASSQVPGKTQYF

d_call: .
clone_size: .
j_call: TRBJ2-5
v_call: TRBV14
cdr3_nt: TGTGCCAGCAGCCAAGGGGATTGGACCCAGTACTTC
cdr3_aa: CASSQGDWTQYF

d_call: .
clone_size: few
j_call: TRBJ2-7
v_call: TRBV7-8
cdr3_nt: TGTGCCAGCAGCTTACGAGCTGGATACTACGAGCAGTACTTC
cdr3_aa: CASSLRAGYYEQYF

d_call: TRBD1
clone_size: .
j_call: TRBJ2-7
v_call: TRBV12-3/TRBV12-4
cdr3_nt: TGTGCCAGCAGTAGCTGGGACAGGCCAGGCGAGCAGTACTTC
cdr3_aa: CASSSWDRPGEQYF

d_call: .
clone_size: many
j_call: TRBJ1-2
v_call: TRBV7-2
cdr3_nt: TGTGCCAGCAGCCTAGGAACAGGGCCCTATGGCTACACCTTC
cdr3_aa: CASSLGTGPYGYTF

d_call: .
clone_size: .
j_call: TRBJ1-1
v_call: TRBV29-1
cdr3_nt: TGCAGCGTTGAACTCGCAGGGATTGGGACTGAAGCTTTCTTT
cdr3_aa: CSVELAGIGTEAFF

d_call: TRBD2
clone_size: .
j_call: TRBJ2-7
v_call: TRBV20-1
cdr3_nt: TGCAGTGCTTGGACCACCGGAACTAGCGCTGTCTACGAGCAGTACTTC
cdr3_aa: CSAWTTGTSAVYEQYF

d_call: .
clone_size: .
j_call: TRBJ1-2
v_call: TRBV24-1
cdr3_nt: TGTGCCACCACCGTAAAATTAAGACGACTATTTTGTTTTAGTGGCTACACCTTC
cdr3_aa: CATTVKLRRLFCFSGYTF

d_call: .
clone_size: .
j_call: TRBJ1-1
v_call: TRBV5-1
cdr3_nt: TGCGCCAGCAGCTCGAACCCGGGAAACACTGAAGCTTTCTTT
cdr3_aa: CASSSNPGNTEAFF